The next 6 T cell receptor beta chains were all read from a single sample in a study of beta chain features in type 1 diabetes. Sequenced material consisted of expressed TCRB transcripts (all of the isolated RNA was reverse transcribed). Some clones are missing from TCRdb's copy, which holds only in-frame ones; the method was immunoSEQ multiplex PCR. The sample consists of 35,000 to 50,000 clones, approximately 48% of them appearing once. Input material: stem cell memory CD4+ T cells from blood. All receptors derive from a woman between 25 and 40 years old in good health.

Only a few counts were recorded for this clone. The rearrangement uses TRBV28 and TRBJ2-7, with D unresolved. With 3 bases removed from V and 2 bases from J, the gap between germline ends came to 5 bases. CDR3 length: 12 amino acids. Germline CDR1 MDHEN, CDR2 SYDVKM. The CDR3 bases are TGTGCCAGCAGTTTTGGAGCCTACGAGCAGTACTTC. Translating it yields CASSFGAYEQYF.

The chain employs TRBV2 and TRBJ2-3, with 11 nucleotides matching TRBD2. In germline, CDR1 is SNHLY, CDR2 FYNNEI. J was trimmed by 5 bases and V by 6 bases; bases with no gene match: 7. There are 15 residues in the CDR3. The CDR3 region has the DNA TGTGCCAGCAGCCTACTAGCGGGAGTAATAGATACGCAGTATTTT. Protein: CASSLLAGVIDTQYF.

For the CDR3, the DNA is TGTGCCAGCAGCTTATGCCGGGTATTGGGAGACCAAGAGACCCAGTACTTC. Residues: CASSLCRVLGDQETQYF. This chain links TRBV11-3 with TRBJ2-5; D perhaps matches TRBD2 (5 bases). The CDR3 is made up of 17 amino acids. CDR1 is SGHNT and CDR2 is YENEEA in the germline V gene. The ends were cut back, 2 bases at V and 0 bases at J, with 16 bases in the middle.

This chain links TRBV7-9 with TRBJ2-7, with a possible D match to TRBD2 (6 bases). This CDR3 has 16 residues. Germline V gene lookup returns CDR1 SEHNR and CDR2 FQNEAQ (reference sequence). Between the trimmed V and J ends, which lost 1 base and 5 bases, there was a span of 18 bases. CDR3 in amino acids: CASSLGSRLVIDEQYF. CDR3 coding DNA: TGTGCCAGCAGCTTAGGGTCTCGACTAGTCATCGACGAGCAGTACTTC. The full variable domain, in which reference TRBV7-9 and TRBJ2-7 provide the parts outside the CDR3, is DTGVSQNPRHKITKRGQNVTFRCDPISEHNRLYWYRQTLGQGPEFLTYFQNEAQLEKSRLLSDRFSAERPKGSFSTLEIQRTEQGDSAMYLCASSLGSRLVIDEQYFGPGTRLTVT.

This clone has just a few counts. V usage is TRBV4-3 and J usage is TRBJ2-7, with 9 bases fitting TRBD2. Looked up from germline, CDR1 is LGHNA and CDR2 is YSLEER. Germline trimming cut 3 bases from V and 2 bases from J; bases unmatched to any gene: 5. The CDR3 is made up of 15 amino acids. This CDR3 reads CASSHKTSGAYEQYF. CDR3 nucleotides: TGCGCCAGCAGCCATAAGACTAGCGGAGCCTACGAGCAGTACTTC.

This clone has a handful of counts. This chain joins TRBV19 and TRBJ1-5; D not resolved. CDR3 length: 15 residues. V gave up 3 bases and J gave up 7 bases, with 16 bases separating them. CDR1 LNHDA and CDR2 SQIVND come from the germline V gene (reference sequence). The CDR3 DNA sequence: TGTGCCAGTAGTATTGAGGAGGGAGGAATACAGCCCCAGCATTTT. Its translation is CASSIEEGGIQPQHF.